The TCR beta chain described here comes from a study of T cells in localized non-small cell lung cancer. A note on this clone: Sequence at one end of the junction differs from germline and may be a read error.

Assay: immunoSEQ multiplex PCR; the TCRdb copy retains only in-frame clones and omits some. The sample yields 65,000 to 90,000 clones, over 70% seen once. This CDR3 is 14 amino acids long. From germline, CDR1 is SNHLY and CDR2 FYNNEI. This sequence originates from a man aged 40-75 years with stage II squamous cell lung carcinoma. The source material was PBMCs, sampled before any cancer treatment. J is TRBJ2-5 and V is TRBV2; 8 bases match TRBD1. The CDR3: CASSEDRGIETQYF. The CDR3 nucleotides read TGTGCCAGCAGCGAAGACAGGGGAATAGAGACCCAGTACTTC.